These 8 T cell receptor beta chains came from one sample sequenced in a study of T cell changes during pregnancy in multiple sclerosis. Profiled with immunoSEQ multiplex PCR; TCRdb holds only in-frame clones, not every one. This table has under 85,000 clones, 75% to 95% appearing once. The input for sequencing was CD4+ T cells from peripheral blood mononuclear cells, taken in the second trimester of pregnancy. The receptors originated from a female donor with multiple sclerosis, enrolled in a pregnancy study.

V and J are TRBV6-1 and TRBJ1-4; the D gene is possibly TRBD1 (6 bases). The V end was cut by 7 bases, the J end by 5 bases, with 11 bases between. Germline lookup yields CDR1 MNHNS and CDR2 SASEGT. This CDR3 comprises 13 residues. The CDR3 protein is CASIRDNNEKLFF. The CDR3 coding sequence is TGTGCCAGCATCAGGGACAACAATGAAAAACTGTTTTTT.

This clone was observed a handful of times. The chain recombines TRBV6-6 with TRBJ1-5; D is undetermined. This CDR3 spans 15 amino acids. V was cut by 4 bases and J by 1 base, with 11 bases left in between. Germline V gene data show CDR1 as MNHNY and CDR2 as SVGAGI (reference sequence). DNA for the CDR3: TGTGCCAGCAGTTCGCGGACTGGAAGCAATCAGCCCCAGCATTTT. Protein sequence: CASSSRTGSNQPQHF.

The chain employs TRBV15 and TRBJ1-5; D unclear. The CDR3 extends over 16 amino acids. The V end lost 0 bases, the J end lost 3 bases, and 12 bases lay between the germline ends. CDR1 and CDR2 from the germline V gene are LNHNV and YYDKDF (reference sequence). CDR3 sequence reads: CATSRDPGLFNQPQHF. CDR3 sequence (DNA): TGTGCCACCAGCAGAGATCCCGGACTTTTCAATCAGCCCCAGCATTTT.

J is TRBJ1-1 and V is TRBV5-1; D may be TRBD1 (5 bases). The V end was cut by 0 bases, the J end by 1 base, with 10 bases between. Germline-derived CDR1 and CDR2 are SGHRS and YFSETQ. This CDR3 region has 15 residues. This chain's CDR3 is CASSLVGGQNTEAFF. The CDR3 nucleotides read TGCGCCAGCAGCTTGGTCGGTGGACAGAACACTGAAGCTTTCTTT.

The chain joins TRBV30 to TRBJ2-6; D gene uncertain. Germline lookup yields CDR1 GTSNPN and CDR2 SVGIG (reference sequence). The CDR3 has 15 residues. The V end was cut by 2 bases, the J end by 0 bases, with 8 bases between. CDR3 sequence: CAWSQTTSGANVLTF. The CDR3 DNA reads as TGTGCCTGGAGTCAAACTACCTCTGGGGCCAACGTCCTGACTTTC. The variable domain in full, completed from reference TRBV30 and TRBJ2-6, reads SQTIHQWPATLVQPVGSPLSLECTVEGTSNPNLYWYRQAAGRGLQLLFYSVGIGQISSEVPQNLSASRPQDRQFILSSKKLLLSDSGFYLCAWSQTTSGANVLTFGAGSRLTVL.

The chain carries TRBV6-1 and TRBJ2-4, with TRBD1 matching over 7 bases. Looked up from germline, CDR1 is MNHNS and CDR2 is SASEGT. Trimming at V came to 8 bases and at J to 5 bases, leaving 12 bases not matched to a gene. CDR3 length equals 15 residues. The CDR3 DNA is TGTGCCAGCGGAAGAAACACCGGGACAGAAAACATTCAGTACTTC. This sequence encodes CASGRNTGTENIQYF.

This chain links TRBV6-4 with TRBJ2-3; 9 bases fit TRBD2. This CDR3 comprises 14 residues. V lost 2 bases and J lost 9; bases outside the gene matches: 6. From germline, CDR1 is MRHNA and CDR2 SNTAGT. As DNA, the CDR3 is TGTGCCAGCAGTGACCAGGCTAGCGGGAAGACGCAGTATTTT. It translates to CASSDQASGKTQYF.

The rearrangement joins TRBV18 to TRBJ2-5; 9 nucleotides align to TRBD2. The CDR3 covers 16 residues. The germline V gene has CDR1 KGHSH and CDR2 LQKENI. V lost 3 bases, J lost 4 bases, and 9 bases stayed unmatched. This chain's CDR3 is CASSPFSGSGGETQYF. CDR3 nucleotide sequence: TGTGCCAGCTCACCTTTTAGCGGGAGTGGTGGAGAGACCCAGTACTTC.